What follows is one TCR beta chain and its context. Antigen specificity is unknown. Profiling relied on immunoSEQ multiplex PCR, and the TCRdb table lists in-frame clones only, not all of them. The repertoire holds about 2.3 million clones, with just over 90% as singletons. The data were obtained in a study of shared clonotypes between healthy human individuals. CDR3 length: 16 amino acids. V lost 0 bases to trimming and J lost 1 base, with 13 bases between them. The germline gives CDR1 SGHRS, CDR2 YFSETQ. The study's findings and limits: Researchers found naive subsets generally carried larger estimated richness than memory subsets. Several donors had around 5.2% of their naive CD4 clonotypes in common.

What was sequenced was naive CD4+ T cells from PBMCs. This sample's subset: CD45RA+ positively selected. The TCR originated in a man between 18 and 35 years old in good health. Some clones in this sample may be carry-over from other donors' samples. J is TRBJ1-1 and V is TRBV5-1; D gene uncertain. The CDR3 loop is CASSLVPGGKNTEAFF. The DNA of the CDR3 is TGCGCCAGCAGCTTGGTTCCGGGCGGTAAGAACACTGAAGCTTTCTTT.